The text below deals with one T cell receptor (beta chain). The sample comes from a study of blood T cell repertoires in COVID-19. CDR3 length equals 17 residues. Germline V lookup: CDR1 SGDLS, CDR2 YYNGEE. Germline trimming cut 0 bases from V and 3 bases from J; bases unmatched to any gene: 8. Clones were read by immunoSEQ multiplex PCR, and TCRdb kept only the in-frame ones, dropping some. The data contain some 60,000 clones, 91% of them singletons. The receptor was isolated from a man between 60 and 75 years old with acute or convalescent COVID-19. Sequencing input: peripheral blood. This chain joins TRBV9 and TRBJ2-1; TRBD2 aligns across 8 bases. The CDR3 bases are TGTGCCAGCAGCGTAGGCGTAGCGGGAATACTCTACAATGAGCAGTTCTTC. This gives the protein CASSVGVAGILYNEQFF.